This TCR beta chain was identified during a study of T cells in Graves' hyperthyroidism and ophthalmopathy. Across the study: Peripheral blood sampling occurred at initial diagnosis, before any treatment. Study-wide findings and caveats: Most expanded thyroid clonotypes above 0.001 also appeared in blood.

What was amplified from RNA transcripts were TCR beta CDR3 regions. First-round RT-PCR targeting the TCR CDR3 was performed with the HTBI primer set. TCRdb passed the multiplex PCR reads through MiXCR, listing each CDR3 protein once. In the table there are approximately 300,000 distinct CDR3 sequences, 16% of which are singletons. This CDR3 is 16 amino acids long. Germline CDR1 reads SGHVS; CDR2 reads FNYEAQ. V was cut by 1 base and J by 4 bases, with 14 bases left in between. With respect to this clonotype: The antigen remains undetermined.

This TCR derives from a man aged 25-45 years with Graves' hyperthyroidism. Source material: blood. The chain recombines TRBV7-6 with TRBJ1-5; possibly TRBD1 for D (6 bases). The CDR3 DNA follows: TGTGCCAGCAGCTTAGAAGGGGGAGGGGTGAATCAGCCCCAGCATTTT. Encoded protein: CASSLEGGGVNQPQHF.